Listed below are T cell receptor beta chains from one sample, sequenced in a study of T cell responses to AZD1222 COVID-19 vaccine. Libraries were prepared by immunoSEQ multiplex PCR; TCRdb keeps only in-frame clonotypes and omits some of them. The profile shows some 120,000 clones, 84% of them singletons. Source: peripheral blood, taken 28 days after the second AZD1222 dose. These TCRs come from an adult who received the AZD1222 COVID-19 vaccine. Both conserved end residues are part of each CDR3. The D gene is left open where the match is weak. A row's size may be missing; if present it is once, few, many or a size class.

CDR3aa: CASSHPGLTGGYTF; CDR3nt: TGTGCCAGCAGCCACCCGGGGCTAACGGGGGGCTACACCTTC; j_gene: TRBJ1-2; v_gene: TRBV11-1; abundance: NA; d_gene: NA
CDR3aa: CASSLMFRGDTEAFF; CDR3nt: TGTGCCAGCAGCTTAATGTTTAGGGGGGACACTGAAGCTTTCTTT; j_gene: TRBJ1-1; v_gene: TRBV7-2; abundance: NA; d_gene: NA
CDR3aa: CASSPRESREEGNQPQHF; CDR3nt: TGCGCCAGCAGCCCCCGGGAAAGCAGGGAAGAGGGCAATCAGCCCCAGCATTTT; j_gene: TRBJ1-5; v_gene: TRBV4-1; abundance: NA; d_gene: NA
CDR3aa: CASSLGDRNTEAFF; CDR3nt: TGTGCCAGCAGCTTAGGGGACAGGAACACTGAAGCTTTCTTT; j_gene: TRBJ1-1; v_gene: TRBV11-2; abundance: once; d_gene: TRBD1
CDR3aa: CASSLSGYDEQFF; CDR3nt: TGCGCCAGCAGCTTGTCCGGTTATGATGAGCAGTTCTTC; j_gene: TRBJ2-1; v_gene: TRBV5-1; abundance: few; d_gene: NA
CDR3aa: CASRLAGAVTDTQYF; CDR3nt: TGTGCCAGCAGACTAGCGGGAGCAGTTACAGATACGCAGTATTTT; j_gene: TRBJ2-3; v_gene: TRBV28; abundance: few; d_gene: TRBD2
CDR3aa: CASTVTGQNSGNTIYF; CDR3nt: TGTGCCAGCACCGTAACGGGACAGAACTCTGGAAACACCATATATTTT; j_gene: TRBJ1-3; v_gene: TRBV7-2; abundance: NA; d_gene: TRBD1
CDR3aa: CASRTTGGAGTEAFF; CDR3nt: TGTGCCAGCAGGACTACAGGCGGGGCAGGCACTGAAGCTTTCTTT; j_gene: TRBJ1-1; v_gene: TRBV28; abundance: NA; d_gene: NA
CDR3aa: CASSSGQSGEREKLFF; CDR3nt: TGTGCCAGCAGTTCAGGGCAGTCAGGGGAACGTGAAAAACTGTTTTTT; j_gene: TRBJ1-4; v_gene: TRBV25-1; abundance: NA; d_gene: NA
CDR3aa: CASSYSLIASQYF; CDR3nt: TGTGCCAGCAGTTACTCGTTAATAGCCTCGCAGTACTTC; j_gene: TRBJ2-7; v_gene: TRBV6-5; abundance: NA; d_gene: NA
CDR3aa: CASSGDRVGYTF; CDR3nt: TGTGCCAGCAGTGGCGACAGGGTTGGCTACACCTTC; j_gene: TRBJ1-2; v_gene: TRBV12-3/TRBV12-4; abundance: NA; d_gene: TRBD1
CDR3aa: CASSSSGAGELFF; CDR3nt: TGTGCCAGCAGCTCCTCCGGGGCGGGGGAGCTGTTTTTT; j_gene: TRBJ2-2; v_gene: TRBV7-9; abundance: NA; d_gene: NA
CDR3aa: CASSSMETGSLYGYTF; CDR3nt: TGTGCCAGCAGTTCTATGGAAACAGGGAGCCTCTATGGCTACACCTTC; j_gene: TRBJ1-2; v_gene: TRBV5-6; abundance: NA; d_gene: NA
CDR3aa: CASSFRSGQPQHF; CDR3nt: TGTGCCAGCAGCTTTCGTTCGGGTCAGCCCCAGCATTTT; j_gene: TRBJ1-5; v_gene: TRBV7-2; abundance: NA; d_gene: NA
CDR3aa: CASSHEDRGSYEQYF; CDR3nt: TGTGCCAGCAGCCATGAAGACAGGGGGTCGTACGAGCAGTACTTC; j_gene: TRBJ2-7; v_gene: TRBV4-2; abundance: NA; d_gene: TRBD1
CDR3aa: CASSSPGQGYGYTF; CDR3nt: TGTGCCAGCAGCTCCCCAGGGCAGGGCTATGGCTACACCTTC; j_gene: TRBJ1-2; v_gene: TRBV9; abundance: NA; d_gene: NA
CDR3aa: CASSLQQNTGELFF; CDR3nt: TGCGCCAGCAGCCTCCAACAGAACACCGGGGAGCTGTTTTTT; j_gene: TRBJ2-2; v_gene: TRBV5-1; abundance: few; d_gene: NA
CDR3aa: CASSYGQISDTQYF; CDR3nt: TGTGCCAGCAGTTACGGACAGATTTCAGATACGCAGTATTTT; j_gene: TRBJ2-3; v_gene: TRBV6-5; abundance: NA; d_gene: NA
CDR3aa: CASSQQKGEQYF; CDR3nt: TGTGCCAGCAGCCAACAAAAAGGGGAGCAGTACTTC; j_gene: TRBJ2-7; v_gene: TRBV3-1/TRBV3-2; abundance: NA; d_gene: NA
CDR3aa: CASSLSRDRPLLEQYF; CDR3nt: TGTGCCAGCAGTTTATCCAGGGACAGGCCGCTCTTAGAGCAGTACTTC; j_gene: TRBJ2-7; v_gene: TRBV28; abundance: NA; d_gene: TRBD1
CDR3aa: CASSYSGGYTEAFF; CDR3nt: TGTGCCAGCAGTTACTCGGGGGGTTACACTGAAGCTTTCTTT; j_gene: TRBJ1-1; v_gene: TRBV6-5; abundance: NA; d_gene: NA
CDR3aa: CASSLVQKAATNEKLFF; CDR3nt: TGTGCCAGCAGTTTAGTACAGAAGGCTGCAACTAATGAAAAACTGTTTTTT; j_gene: TRBJ1-4; v_gene: TRBV28; abundance: NA; d_gene: NA
CDR3aa: CASTQTGNNQPQHF; CDR3nt: TGTGCCAGCACCCAAACAGGGAACAATCAGCCCCAGCATTTT; j_gene: TRBJ1-5; v_gene: TRBV2; abundance: NA; d_gene: NA
CDR3aa: CATGDIANYGYTF; CDR3nt: TGTGCCACGGGGGACATTGCTAACTATGGCTACACCTTC; j_gene: TRBJ1-2; v_gene: TRBV19; abundance: NA; d_gene: NA
CDR3aa: CASSQRGNTGELFF; CDR3nt: TGTGCCAGCAGCCAACGGGGGAACACCGGGGAGCTGTTTTTT; j_gene: TRBJ2-2; v_gene: TRBV6-6; abundance: NA; d_gene: NA
CDR3aa: CASSYSKGQGLFGYTF; CDR3nt: TGTGCCAGCAGTTACTCGAAGGGACAGGGACTGTTTGGCTACACCTTC; j_gene: TRBJ1-2; v_gene: TRBV6-2/TRBV6-3; abundance: NA; d_gene: TRBD1
CDR3aa: CATSDLGADTSTDTQYF; CDR3nt: TGTGCCACCAGTGATTTGGGGGCGGACACTAGCACAGATACGCAGTATTTT; j_gene: TRBJ2-3; v_gene: TRBV24-1; abundance: NA; d_gene: NA
CDR3aa: CASRVLSSYNEQFF; CDR3nt: TGTGCCAGCAGGGTCCTCAGCTCCTACAATGAGCAGTTCTTC; j_gene: TRBJ2-1; v_gene: TRBV6-5; abundance: once; d_gene: NA
CDR3aa: CASRESVVSQPQHF; CDR3nt: TGTGCCAGCAGGGAGTCAGTAGTTTCTCAGCCCCAGCATTTT; j_gene: TRBJ1-5; v_gene: TRBV6-5; abundance: many; d_gene: NA
CDR3aa: CASSWTKTGNSPLHF; CDR3nt: TGTGCCAGCAGCTGGACGAAGACAGGGAATTCACCCCTCCACTTT; j_gene: TRBJ1-6; v_gene: TRBV7-2; abundance: NA; d_gene: TRBD1